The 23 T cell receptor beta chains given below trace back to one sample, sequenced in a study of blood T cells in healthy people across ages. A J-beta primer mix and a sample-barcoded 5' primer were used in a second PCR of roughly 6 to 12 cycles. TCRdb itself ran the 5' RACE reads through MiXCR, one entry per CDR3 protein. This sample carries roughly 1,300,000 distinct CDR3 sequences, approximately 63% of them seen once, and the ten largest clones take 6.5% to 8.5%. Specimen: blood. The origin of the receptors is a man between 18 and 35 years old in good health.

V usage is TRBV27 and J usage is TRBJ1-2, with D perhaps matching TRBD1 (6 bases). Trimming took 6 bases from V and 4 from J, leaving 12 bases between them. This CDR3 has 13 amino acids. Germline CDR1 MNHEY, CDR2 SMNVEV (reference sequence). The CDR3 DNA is TGTGCCAGCAGGGGCAGGGGTGGCTATGGCTACACCTTC. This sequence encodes CASRGRGGYGYTF.

This CDR3 is CASSPSTDSSWTDTQYF. CDR3 DNA: TGTGCCAGCAGTCCCTCAACCGACTCCTCCTGGACAGATACGCAGTATTTT. The V and J genes are TRBV28 and TRBJ2-3; D remains ambiguous. Germline loops: CDR1 MDHEN, CDR2 SYDVKM. The ends were cut back, 5 bases at V and 3 bases at J, with 21 bases in the middle. This CDR3 contains 17 residues.

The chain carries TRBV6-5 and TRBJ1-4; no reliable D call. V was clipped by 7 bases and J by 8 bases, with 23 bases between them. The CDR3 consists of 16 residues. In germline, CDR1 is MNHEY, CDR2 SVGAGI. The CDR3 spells CASTPIYLGGEEKLFF. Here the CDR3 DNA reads TGTGCCAGCACTCCCATTTACCTAGGTGGAGAGGAAAAACTGTTTTTT.

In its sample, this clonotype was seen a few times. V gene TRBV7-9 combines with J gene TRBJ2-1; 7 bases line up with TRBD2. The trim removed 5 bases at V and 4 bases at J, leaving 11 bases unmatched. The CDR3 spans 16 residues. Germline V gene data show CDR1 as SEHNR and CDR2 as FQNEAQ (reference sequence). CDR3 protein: CASSLLAEVTYNEQFF. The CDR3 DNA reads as TGTGCCAGCAGCCTTCTAGCGGAGGTTACTTACAATGAGCAGTTCTTC.

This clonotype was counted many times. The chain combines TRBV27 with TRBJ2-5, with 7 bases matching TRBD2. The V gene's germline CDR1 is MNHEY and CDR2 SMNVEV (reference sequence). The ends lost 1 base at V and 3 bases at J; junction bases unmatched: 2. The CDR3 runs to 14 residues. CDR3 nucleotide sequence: TGTGCCAGCAGTTTATTGGGGGGGGAAGAGACCCAGTACTTC. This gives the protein CASSLLGGEETQYF.

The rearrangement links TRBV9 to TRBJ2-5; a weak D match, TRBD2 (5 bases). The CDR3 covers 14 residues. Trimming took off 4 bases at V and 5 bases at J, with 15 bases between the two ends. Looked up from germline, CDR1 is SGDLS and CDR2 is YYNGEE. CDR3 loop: CASSSATSYETQYF. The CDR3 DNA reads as TGTGCCAGCAGCTCAGCCACTAGTTATGAGACCCAGTACTTC.

As DNA, the CDR3 is TGCAGTGCTAGCCCGGACGCCGGCTGGTACGAGCAGTACTTC. Residues: CSASPDAGWYEQYF. J is TRBJ2-7 and V is TRBV20-1; no clear D gene. Per germline, CDR1 DFQATT and CDR2 SNEGSKA (reference sequence). The CDR3 consists of 14 residues. The V gene lost 3 bases and the J gene lost 4 bases, with 16 bases spanning the gap.

CDR3 sequence (DNA): TGTGCCACCAGCACACGACTAGCGGGAGGGTACGAGCAGTACTTC. Translating gives CATSTRLAGGYEQYF. The V gene is TRBV15, the J gene TRBJ2-7; the match to TRBD2 covers 14 bases. Germline loops: CDR1 LNHNV, CDR2 YYDKDF (reference sequence). The CDR3 has 15 residues. The J segment lost 4 bases and the V segment lost 4 bases, leaving 3 bases of the junction unmatched.

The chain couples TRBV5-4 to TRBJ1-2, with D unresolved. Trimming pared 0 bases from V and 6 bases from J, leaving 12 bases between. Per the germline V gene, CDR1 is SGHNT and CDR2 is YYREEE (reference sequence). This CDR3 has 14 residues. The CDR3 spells CASSLDQVLNGYTF. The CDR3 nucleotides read TGTGCCAGCAGCTTGGATCAGGTTTTAAATGGCTACACCTTC.

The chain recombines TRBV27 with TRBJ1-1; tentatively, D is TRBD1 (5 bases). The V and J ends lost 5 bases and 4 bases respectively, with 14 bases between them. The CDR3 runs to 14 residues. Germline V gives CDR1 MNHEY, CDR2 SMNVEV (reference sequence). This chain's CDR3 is CASSLASGGTEAFF. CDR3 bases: TGTGCCAGCAGTCTAGCCTCGGGGGGCACTGAAGCTTTCTTT.

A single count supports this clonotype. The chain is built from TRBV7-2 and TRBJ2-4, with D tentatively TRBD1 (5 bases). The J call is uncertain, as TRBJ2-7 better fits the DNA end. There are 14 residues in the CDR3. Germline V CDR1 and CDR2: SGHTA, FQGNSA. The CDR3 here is CASSAQVRAYEQYF. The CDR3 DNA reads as TGTGCCAGCAGCGCACAGGTCCGGGCCTACGAGCAGTACTTC.

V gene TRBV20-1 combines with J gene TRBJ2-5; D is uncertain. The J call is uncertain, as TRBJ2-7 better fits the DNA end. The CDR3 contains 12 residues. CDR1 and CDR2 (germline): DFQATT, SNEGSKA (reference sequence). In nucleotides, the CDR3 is TGCAGTGCCAGACTTGTAGAACGCGAGCAGTACTTC. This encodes CSARLVEREQYF.

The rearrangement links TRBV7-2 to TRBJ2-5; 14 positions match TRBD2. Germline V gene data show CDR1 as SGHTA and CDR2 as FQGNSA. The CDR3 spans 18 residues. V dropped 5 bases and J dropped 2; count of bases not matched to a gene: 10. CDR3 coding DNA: TGTGCCAGCAGCAAGGAAGGACTAGCGGGAGGTCAACAAGAGACCCAGTACTTC. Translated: CASSKEGLAGGQQETQYF. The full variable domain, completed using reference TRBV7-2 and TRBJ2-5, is GAGVSQSPSNKVTEKGKDVELRCDPISGHTALYWYRQSLGQGLEFLIYFQGNSAPDKSGLPSDRFSAERTGGSVSTLTIQRTQQEDSAVYLCASSKEGLAGGQQETQYFGPGTRLLVL.

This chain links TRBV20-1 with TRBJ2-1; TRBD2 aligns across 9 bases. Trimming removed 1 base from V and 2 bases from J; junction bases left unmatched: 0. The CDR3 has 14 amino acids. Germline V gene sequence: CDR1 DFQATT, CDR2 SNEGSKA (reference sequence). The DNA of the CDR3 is TGCAGTGCTAGAGGCGGGGGGGCCTACAATGAGCAGTTCTTC. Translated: CSARGGGAYNEQFF.

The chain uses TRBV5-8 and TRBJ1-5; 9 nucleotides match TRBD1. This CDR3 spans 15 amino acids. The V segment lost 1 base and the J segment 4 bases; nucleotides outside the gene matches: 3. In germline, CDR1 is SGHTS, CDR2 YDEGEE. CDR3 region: CASSLRTGVNQPQHF. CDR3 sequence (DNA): TGTGCCAGCAGCTTGCGGACAGGGGTAAATCAGCCCCAGCATTTT.

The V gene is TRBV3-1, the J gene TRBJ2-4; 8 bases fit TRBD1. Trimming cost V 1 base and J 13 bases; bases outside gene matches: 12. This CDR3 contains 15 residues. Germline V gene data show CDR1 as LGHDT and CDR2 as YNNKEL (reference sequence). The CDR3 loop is CASSQVGQGNGEQYF. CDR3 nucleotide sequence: TGTGCCAGCAGCCAAGTAGGACAGGGAAATGGTGAGCAGTACTTC. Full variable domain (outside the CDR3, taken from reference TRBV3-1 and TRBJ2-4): DTAVSQTPKYLVTQMGNDKSIKCEQNLGHDTMYWYKQDSKKFLKIMFSYNNKELIINETVPNRFSPKSPDKAHLNLHINSLELGDSAVYFCASSQVGQGNGEQYFGAGTRLSVL.

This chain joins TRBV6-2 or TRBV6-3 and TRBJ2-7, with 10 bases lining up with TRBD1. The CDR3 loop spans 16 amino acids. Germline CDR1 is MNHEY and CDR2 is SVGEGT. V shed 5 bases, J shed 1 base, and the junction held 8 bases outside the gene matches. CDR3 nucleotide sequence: TGTGCCAGCAGTCGCTCTGGGACAGGGGCTTCCTACGAGCAGTACTTC. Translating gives CASSRSGTGASYEQYF.

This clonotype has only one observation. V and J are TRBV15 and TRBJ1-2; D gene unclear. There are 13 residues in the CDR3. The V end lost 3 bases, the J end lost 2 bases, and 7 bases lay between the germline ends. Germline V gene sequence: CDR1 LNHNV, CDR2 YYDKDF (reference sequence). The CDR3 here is CATSSNINYGYTF. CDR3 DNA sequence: TGTGCCACCAGCAGTAATATCAACTATGGCTACACCTTC.

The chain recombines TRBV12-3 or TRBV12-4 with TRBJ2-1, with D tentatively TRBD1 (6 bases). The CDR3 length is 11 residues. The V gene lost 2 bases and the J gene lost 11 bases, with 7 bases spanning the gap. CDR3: CASSLRGKQFF. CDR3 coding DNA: TGTGCCAGCAGTTTAAGGGGGAAGCAGTTCTTC.

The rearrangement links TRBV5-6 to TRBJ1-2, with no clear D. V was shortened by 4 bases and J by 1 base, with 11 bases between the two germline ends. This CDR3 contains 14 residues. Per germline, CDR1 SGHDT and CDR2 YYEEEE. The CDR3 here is CASSPAVFNYGYTF. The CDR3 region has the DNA TGTGCCAGCAGCCCTGCGGTATTTAACTATGGCTACACCTTC.

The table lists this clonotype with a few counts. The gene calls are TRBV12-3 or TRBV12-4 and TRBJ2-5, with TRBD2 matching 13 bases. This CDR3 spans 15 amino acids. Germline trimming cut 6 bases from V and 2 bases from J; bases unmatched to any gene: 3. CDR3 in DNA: TGTGCCAGCAGCTTGACTAGCGGGGGGCAAGAGACCCAGTACTTC. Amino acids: CASSLTSGGQETQYF.

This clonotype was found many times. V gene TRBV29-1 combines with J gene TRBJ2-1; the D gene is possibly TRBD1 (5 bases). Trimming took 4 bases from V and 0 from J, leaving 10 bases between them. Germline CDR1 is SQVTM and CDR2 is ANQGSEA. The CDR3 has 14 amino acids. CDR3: CSVGERGSYNEQFF. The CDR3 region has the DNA TGCAGCGTTGGAGAAAGGGGCTCCTACAATGAGCAGTTCTTC.

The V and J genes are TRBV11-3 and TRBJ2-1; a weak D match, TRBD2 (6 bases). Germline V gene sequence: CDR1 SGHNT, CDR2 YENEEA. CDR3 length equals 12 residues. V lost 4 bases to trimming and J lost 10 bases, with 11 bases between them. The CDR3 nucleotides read TGTGCCAGCAGCTCCCGGGCGGGAGAGCAGTTCTTC. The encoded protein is CASSSRAGEQFF.